A single sample is the source of the 20 T cell receptor beta chains below, sequenced in a study of molecular identifiers for immune sequencing clone quantification. Via MiXCR, TCRdb re-called the PCR reads, giving one row per CDR3 protein. The sample records around 470,000 distinct CDR3 sequences, around 23% being singletons. Sequenced: naive CD8+ T cells from blood, with Jurkat cell RNA spiked in. Noted subset: FACS-sorted CD8+CD4-CCR7+CD45RA+ naive T cells. Receptors were obtained from a human donor in good health. Some libraries in this study had Jurkat cell RNA spiked in.

CDR3 in DNA: TGTGCCAGCAGCCTCGGACAGCACTACTACGAGCAGTACTTC. Protein sequence: CASSLGQHYYEQYF. The V call is TRBV3-1, the J call TRBJ2-7, with D maybe TRBD1 (6 bases). The CDR3 is 14 residues long. V lost 4 bases, J lost 3 bases, and 13 bases lay in between. Germline values: CDR1 LGHDT, CDR2 YNNKEL (reference sequence).

For this clonotype: The junction differs from germline at one of its ends, possibly a read error. The chain employs TRBV28 and TRBJ2-7, with D possibly TRBD1 on 5 matching bases. This CDR3 is 13 amino acids long. Per the germline V gene, CDR1 is MDHEN and CDR2 is SYDVKM. Here the CDR3 DNA reads TGTGCCAGCAGTTCCACAGGCCCGTACGAGCTGTACTTC. This gives the protein CASSSTGPYELYF.

The chain combines TRBV14 with TRBJ2-5, with TRBD2 matching 12 bases. Losses at the gene ends were 3 bases for V and 5 bases for J; bases not matched to a gene: 7. The germline V gene encodes CDR1 SGHDN and CDR2 FVKESK. The CDR3 extends over 16 amino acids. The CDR3 here is CASSQSTSGRMETQYF. In nucleotides, the CDR3 is TGTGCCAGCAGCCAGTCGACTAGCGGGAGAATGGAGACCCAGTACTTC.

To note about this clonotype: A single base separates this from a much larger clone, so it may be a read error. The chain employs TRBV6-2 or TRBV6-3 and TRBJ2-1; 10 nucleotides agree with TRBD2. This CDR3 has 11 residues. Germline V CDR1 and CDR2: MNHEY, SVGEGT. The CDR3 reads CASILAGEQLF. CDR3 sequence (DNA): TGTGCCAGCATCCTAGCGGGAGAGCAGCTCTTC.

This clonotype has at least ten counts. V is TRBV4-3 and J is TRBJ1-3; D perhaps matches TRBD1 (5 bases). Germline V gene sequence: CDR1 LGHNA, CDR2 YSLEER. The CDR3 length is 16 residues. V gave up 2 bases and J gave up 0 bases, with 11 bases separating them. The CDR3 here is CASSQSARDSGNTIYF. The CDR3 DNA reads as TGCGCCAGCAGCCAATCTGCCAGGGACTCTGGAAACACCATATATTTT.

Points on this clonotype: A much bigger clone sits one base away, suggesting this may be a read error. The conserved closing phenylalanine or tryptophan is absent in this CDR3, likely reflecting a read error. V is TRBV9 and J is TRBJ2-7, with TRBD2 matching over 8 bases. Germline loops: CDR1 SGDLS, CDR2 YYNGEE. The J segment lost 2 bases and the V segment lost 5 bases, leaving 6 bases of the junction unmatched. CDR3 length: 14 amino acids. The CDR3 loop is CASSTGTRAYEQYS. The CDR3 nucleotides read TGTGCCAGCAGTACCGGGACTAGGGCCTACGAGCAGTACTCC.

This clonotype was observed many times. The chain joins TRBV7-2 to TRBJ2-7, with no clear D. The V end lost 5 bases, the J end lost 1 base, and 12 bases lay between the germline ends. Germline CDR1 and CDR2: SGHTA and FQGNSA. The length of the CDR3 is 14 residues. CDR3 DNA: TGTGCCAGCAGCCGTTTCTCGCCATCCTACGAGCAGTACTTC. Translated, it gives CASSRFSPSYEQYF.

This clonotype was recorded a few times. The chain is built from TRBV7-3 and TRBJ1-1; 9 nucleotides align to TRBD1. This CDR3 has 14 amino acids. CDR1 is SGHTA, CDR2 FQGTGA, per germline. Trimming removed 3 bases from V and 4 bases from J; junction bases left unmatched: 3. CDR3 sequence reads: CASSFDRGFTEAFF. The CDR3 DNA reads TGTGCCAGCAGCTTCGACAGGGGGTTCACTGAAGCTTTCTTT.

Remarks on this clonotype: Being one base from a much bigger clone, this may be a read error. The chain couples TRBV7-9 to TRBJ1-1; D is possibly TRBD1 (5 bases). The CDR3 is 15 amino acids. Trimming took off 4 bases at V and 2 bases at J, with 14 bases between the two ends. Germline V gives CDR1 SEHNR, CDR2 FQNEAQ (reference sequence). This CDR3 is CASSSPGAANTEAFF. CDR3 bases: TGTGCCAGCAGCTCGCCCGGGGCAGCTAACACTGAAGCTTTCTTT.

This clonotype came up many times. This chain links TRBV5-6 with TRBJ2-7; tentatively, D is TRBD1 or TRBD2 (5 bases each). The germline V and J ends were trimmed by 4 bases and 4 bases, with 21 bases remaining between them. The CDR3 runs to 16 residues. Per the germline V gene, CDR1 is SGHDT and CDR2 is YYEEEE. The CDR3 reads CASSGFLGVSGYEQYF. In DNA, the CDR3 is TGTGCCAGCAGCGGTTTTTTGGGGGTTTCGGGGTACGAGCAGTACTTC. The full variable domain, with the rest looked up from reference TRBV5-6 and TRBJ2-7, is DAGVTQSPTHLIKTRGQQVTLRCSPKSGHDTVSWYQQALGQGPQFIFQYYEEEERQRGNFPDRFSGHQFPNYSSELNVNALLLGDSALYLCASSGFLGVSGYEQYFGPGTRLTVT.

This clonotype was observed many times. The chain uses TRBV29-1 and TRBJ2-3; possibly TRBD2 for D (5 bases). Germline V gene sequence: CDR1 SQVTM, CDR2 ANQGSEA. This CDR3 is built from 13 residues. V dropped 1 base and J dropped 5 bases, with 10 bases sitting between them. The CDR3 DNA reads as TGCAGCGTTGAAGCGGGATTCGGAGATACGCAGTATTTT. This gives the protein CSVEAGFGDTQYF.

This chain uses TRBV20-1 with TRBJ2-7, with D possibly TRBD2 on 6 matching bases. V dropped 4 bases and J dropped 0 bases, with 13 bases sitting between them. In germline, CDR1 is DFQATT, CDR2 SNEGSKA (reference sequence). This CDR3 is built from 14 residues. CDR3 DNA: TGCAGTGCTACGCGGCGGGACTTCTCCTACGAGCAGTACTTC. It specifies CSATRRDFSYEQYF.

This clonotype appeared once. Just one base apart from a much larger clone, this may be a read error. The CDR3 nucleotides are TGTGCCAGCAGTTTAGTAGGGGGCAGTGAGACCCAGTGCTTC. Translated, it gives CASSLVGGSETQCF. The rearrangement links TRBV12-3 or TRBV12-4 to TRBJ2-5; 7 nucleotides match TRBD1. This CDR3 is 14 amino acids long.

The gene calls are TRBV18 and TRBJ2-7; D assignment may be TRBD1 or TRBD2 (5 bases each). This CDR3 region has 19 residues. V was shortened by 6 bases and J by 9 bases, with 36 bases between the two germline ends. Germline values: CDR1 KGHSH, CDR2 LQKENI. CDR3 sequence: CASSPQGPRAPMVPDAQYF. The CDR3, as DNA: TGTGCCAGCTCTCCCCAGGGACCCAGGGCCCCTATGGTCCCCGACGCGCAGTACTTC.

A few counts support this clonotype. V and J are TRBV4-1 and TRBJ2-7, with 15 bases aligning to TRBD2. Germline-derived CDR1 and CDR2 are MGHRA and YSYEKL. The CDR3 is made up of 16 amino acids. V lost 5 bases and J lost 5; bases outside the gene matches: 7. The CDR3 DNA follows: TGCGCCAGCAGCGAAGGACTAGCGGGGGGGCCGGACGAGCAGTACTTC. Protein: CASSEGLAGGPDEQYF.

This clonotype has a count of ten or more. The chain employs TRBV5-4 and TRBJ2-7; D could derive from TRBD1 or TRBD2 (5 bases each). The V gene lost 0 bases and the J gene lost 0 bases, with 10 bases spanning the gap. Germline CDR1 is SGHNT and CDR2 is YYREEE (reference sequence). The CDR3 has 15 residues. The CDR3 is CASSLVEGPSYEQYF. CDR3 DNA: TGTGCCAGCAGCTTGGTCGAGGGGCCCTCCTACGAGCAGTACTTC.

The chain uses TRBV5-8 and TRBJ2-1, with 10 bases matching TRBD2. From germline, CDR1 is SGHTS and CDR2 YDEGEE. V lost 3 bases, J lost 8 bases, and 8 bases stayed unmatched. The CDR3 runs 15 residues. In DNA, the CDR3 is TGTGCCAGCAGCTGGGGGGGGACTAGCGTTTATGAGCAGTTCTTC. Translated, it gives CASSWGGTSVYEQFF.

In its sample, this clonotype was seen once. A read error may be the cause here, since a much bigger clone is one base away. This chain uses TRBV29-1 with TRBJ2-7; TRBD2 agrees at 8 bases. Germline V lookup: CDR1 SQVTM, CDR2 ANQGSEA. This CDR3 region has 12 residues. The CDR3 bases are TGCAGTGACCGGGAGGGCAGCTACGAGCAGTACTTC. Residues: CSDREGSYEQYF.

This clonotype was observed once. The chain joins TRBV30 to TRBJ2-1; 7 bases are a match to TRBD2. The CDR3 has 12 amino acids. In germline, CDR1 is GTSNPN, CDR2 SVGIG (reference sequence). V trimming: 5 bases; J trimming: 7 bases; junction bases outside the gene matches: 5. The CDR3 DNA reads as TGTGCCTGGGCCGTGGGGGGGAATGAGCAGTTCTTC. Translated: CAWAVGGNEQFF.

This clonotype was observed many times. This chain links TRBV20-1 with TRBJ2-3; D not resolved. Germline V gene data show CDR1 as DFQATT and CDR2 as SNEGSKA (reference sequence). The CDR3 is 16 amino acids. V was shortened by 6 bases and J by 2 bases, with 21 bases between the two germline ends. The CDR3 DNA sequence: TGCAGTGCCCCTACGACCGGCCCCCTTTACACAGATACGCAGTATTTT. Translation gives CSAPTTGPLYTDTQYF.